This TCR beta chain was profiled in a study of blood T cell repertoires in COVID-19. Across the whole study: Samples came from the United States, Italy and Spain, spanning acute and convalescent COVID-19. PBMCs, B-cell-depleted T cells, or T cells were the source of the cDNA or gDNA that made up the material.

This clone was seen just once. Original processing notes: Researchers report that nucleated cell counts were estimated from reference gene primer amplification. Profiled with immunoSEQ multiplex PCR; TCRdb holds only in-frame clones, not every one. V, J and clone size derive from that table, while D and trimming were established from the DNA sequence. The data show 85,000 to 110,000 clones, roughly 87% seen once. J gave up 2 bases and V 5 bases, and 19 bases lay outside the gene matches. The CDR3 runs 19 residues. Germline V CDR1 and CDR2: LNHDA, SQIVND (reference sequence). The chain employs TRBV19 and TRBJ2-5; 8 nucleotides match TRBD2. This TCR was recovered from a woman older than 75 in a cohort sampled during active COVID-19. The specimen was peripheral blood. The CDR3 nucleotides are TGTGCCAGTAGTTCTCCCGGGGGGGCCTCGGGACACATACAAGAGACCCAGTACTTC. Protein sequence: CASSSPGGASGHIQETQYF.